This T cell receptor (beta chain) was recorded in a study of T-cell memory formation after mild COVID-19 (dated by TCRdb to the early 2020s). Broadly, across the study: Most TCR sequence clusters were specific to one of the two donors. The cohort was made up of two young adult volunteers, one female and one male, who were previously healthy. In a couple of donors, T-cell clones that expanded and contracted after mild COVID-19 were tracked by sequencing TCRalpha and TCRbeta repertoires over time.

This sample was sequenced with an Illumina NovaSeq 6000. TCRalpha and TCRbeta cDNA libraries were built by 5'RACE with constant-segment primers, adding sample barcodes and unique molecular identifiers. RNA was extracted from every sample with Trizol reagent. Amplification of the libraries took two PCR steps, and the second step added a second sample barcode plus Illumina TruSeq adapters. The libraries were sequenced on an Illumina NovaSeq using 2 x 150 bp paired-end reads. Turning to the authors' computational methods: Demultiplexing of reads and collapsing into UMI-guided consensus sequences were performed with migec v1.2.7. With mixcr v2.1.11, UMI consensuses were aligned to TRA and TRB V and J templates and assembled into clonotypes. A clonotype was counted as expanded or contracted only when both edgeR and NoisET called the clonotype significant, with the noise models trained on biological replicates. For edgeR calls, a false discovery rate-adjusted p below 0.01 and a log2 fold-change threshold of 1 were applied. As an exploratory analysis of dynamics, max-normalized trajectories of the 1000 most abundant clonotypes were examined with PCA combined with hierarchical clustering. Each responding clone was given a CD4 or CD8 phenotype based on the CD4+ and CD8+ repertoires, which had been sequenced separately. TCRdb reran the public reads through fastp at Q25 and MiXCR, keeping productive beta chains. For every CDR3 protein sequence, its rows merge into one entry that carries the most common genes and DNA. The V and J calls and clone size are TCRdb's, not the authors'. This sample holds 450,000 to 700,000 distinct CDR3 sequences; roughly 18% were observed only once. The ten largest clones add up to around 12% of the sample.

Beyond this particular receptor, the publication reports: Contracting CD4+ clones turned up mainly in the CM and EM memory subsets, whereas EMRA was where CD8+ clones were enriched. The second-wave clones that peaked on day 37 were not confirmed to be SARS-CoV-2 specific. The study covered only a couple of mild cases, and larger cohorts including severe cases with pre-infection samples were considered necessary. Clones contracting from day 15 to 85 had balanced CD4/CD8 phenotypes, while a second wave expanding from day 15 to 37 was biased towards CD4+. Some responding clones were detected in pre-infection memory, which suggested that pre-existing cross-reactive memory T cells had joined the SARS-CoV-2 response.

As concerns this clonotype: What antigen it recognizes has not been identified. Base qualities are not recorded, but no much larger clone differs from it by a single base.

Ficoll-Paque density gradient centrifugation was used to isolate PBMCs. The clonotype originates from an adult woman who had mild COVID-19 (a few samples of this study predate the infection). The sample titles of this study are shuffled in the database, so cell type and time point are left out; the donor was told from shared clones. The sample taken for sequencing was PBMCs or a T cell subset sorted from them (not recorded which).

The CDR3 sequence is CATSRVSGGAREQFF. The base sequence is TGTGCCACCAGCAGAGTCAGCGGGGGGGCACGGGAGCAGTTCTTC. The V and J segments used are TRBV15 and TRBJ2-1; a stretch of 10 junction bases matches TRBD2. Germline trimming: 1 base from V, 10 bases from J; junction bases outside gene matches: 7. CDR1 and CDR2 (LNHNV, YYDKDF) derive from the germline V gene (reference sequence). The CDR3 numbers 15 residues from cysteine through phenylalanine. Here the CDR3 DNA is all that survives: 45 bases in frame from base 1. The CDR3, completed at both ends by the reference TRBV15 and TRBJ2-1 genes, gives the full variable domain DAMVIQNPRYQVTQFGKPVTLSCSQTLNHNVMYWYQQKSSQAPKLLFHYYDKDFNNEADTPDNFQSRRPNTSFCFLDIRSPGLGDTAMYLCATSRVSGGAREQFFGPGTRLTVL.